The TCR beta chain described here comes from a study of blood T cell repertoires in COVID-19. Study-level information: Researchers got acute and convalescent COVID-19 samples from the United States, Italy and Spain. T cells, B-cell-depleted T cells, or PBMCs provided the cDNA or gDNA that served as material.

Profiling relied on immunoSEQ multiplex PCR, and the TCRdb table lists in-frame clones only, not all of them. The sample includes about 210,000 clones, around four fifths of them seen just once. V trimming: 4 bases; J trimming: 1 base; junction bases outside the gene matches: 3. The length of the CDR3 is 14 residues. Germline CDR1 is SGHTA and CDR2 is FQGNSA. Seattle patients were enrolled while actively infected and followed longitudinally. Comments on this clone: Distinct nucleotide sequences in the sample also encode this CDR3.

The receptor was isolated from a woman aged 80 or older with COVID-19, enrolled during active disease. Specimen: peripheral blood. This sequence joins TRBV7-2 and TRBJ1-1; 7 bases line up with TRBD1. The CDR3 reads CASSSRTGNTEAFF. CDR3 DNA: TGTGCCAGCAGCTCCAGGACAGGGAACACTGAAGCTTTCTTT.